This T cell receptor (beta chain) appears in the sequencing data of a study of patients and donors after allogeneic stem cell transplantation. TCRdb processed the RT-PCR reads anew with MiXCR; each CDR3 protein has one entry. The data contain about 150,000 distinct CDR3 sequences, roughly 24% of them singletons. V was cut by 7 bases and J by 5 bases, with 14 bases left in between. The CDR3 sequence is 13 residues long. The sequence derives from a human donor who was either an allogeneic HSCT recipient or a stem cell or donor lymphocyte infusion donor (not recorded which). It is not recorded whose cells these are; they may come from a transplant donor. The V call is TRBV12-3 or TRBV12-4, the J call TRBJ1-2, with D perhaps matching TRBD1 (6 bases). The sequenced sample was blood, either unsorted or a sorted T cell fraction (not recorded which). CDR3 sequence reads: CASTLSGVYGYTF. CDR3 DNA sequence: TGTGCCAGCACCCTTTCAGGGGTGTATGGCTACACCTTC.